The next 18 T cell receptor beta chains were all read from a single sample in a study of cytomegalovirus exposure and HLA in healthy donors. The PCR used 60 Vbeta and 13 Jbeta primers. Generated by immunoSEQ multiplex PCR, the TCRdb table keeps only in-frame clones and is missing some. The repertoire holds 150,000 to 200,000 clones, 55% to 70% seen once, with 2.8% in the top ten. Sequenced: PBMCs. Source of these receptors: a woman in her 40s in good health and CMV-seropositive.

The V and J genes are TRBV28 and TRBJ1-1; possibly TRBD1 for D (5 bases). CDR3 length: 13 amino acids. Germline V gene sequence: CDR1 MDHEN, CDR2 SYDVKM. V was trimmed by 6 bases and J by 6 bases, leaving 14 bases between them. The CDR3 bases are TGTGCCAGCAGCTCAACAGGTAGGGCTGAAGCTTTCTTT. It yields the protein CASSSTGRAEAFF. The complete variable domain, with remaining parts taken from reference TRBV28 and TRBJ1-1, reads DVKVTQSSRYLVKRTGEKVFLECVQDMDHENMFWYRQDPGLGLRLIYFSYDVKMKEKGDIPEGYSVSREKKERFSLILESASTNQTSMYLCASSSTGRAEAFFGQGTRLTVV.

This clone was seen a handful of times. The CDR3 loop reads CVSGGHGGELFF. The CDR3, as DNA: TGTGTTAGCGGGGGGCACGGCGGGGAGCTGTTTTTT. The chain carries TRBV2 and TRBJ2-2; 10 bases fit TRBD2. The CDR3 has 12 residues. Germline CDR1 is SNHLY and CDR2 is FYNNEI.

The DNA of the CDR3 is TGCAGCGTATGGCCCGGGACAGGGCCCTACAATGAGCAGTTCTTC. Protein: CSVWPGTGPYNEQFF. The chain has TRBV29-1 and TRBJ2-1; 9 bases fit TRBD1. The CDR3 runs 15 residues. J gave up 2 bases and V 6 bases, and 8 bases lay outside the gene matches. Germline CDR1 and CDR2: SQVTM and ANQGSEA.

This rearrangement joins TRBV28 to TRBJ1-2, with TRBD1 identical over 10 bases. Looked up from germline, CDR1 is MDHEN and CDR2 is SYDVKM. J lost 4 bases, V lost 6 bases, and 11 bases had no gene match. This CDR3 contains 16 residues. CDR3 sequence reads: CASRSGGQGTTYGYTF. CDR3 in DNA: TGTGCCAGCAGATCGGGGGGACAGGGGACGACCTATGGCTACACCTTC.

The J gene is TRBJ2-1, the V gene TRBV7-9, with 11 bases that match TRBD2. The CDR3 is made up of 15 amino acids. Germline V gene sequence: CDR1 SEHNR, CDR2 FQNEAQ (reference sequence). V dropped 6 bases and J dropped 5; count of bases not matched to a gene: 6. CDR3 nucleotides: TGTGCCAGCAGTATGGGACTAGCGGTAAACAATGAGCAGTTCTTC. Translation: CASSMGLAVNNEQFF.

The chain links TRBV28 to TRBJ2-5; TRBD2 is a possible D gene (5 bases). The end of the DNA is better explained by TRBJ2-7, so the J call may be wrong. The CDR3 totals 13 residues. Germline loops: CDR1 MDHEN, CDR2 SYDVKM. CDR3 sequence: CASSSPGTYEQYF. DNA of the CDR3: TGTGCCAGCAGTTCACCGGGAACCTACGAGCAGTACTTC.

This chain uses TRBV7-2 with TRBJ2-1, with TRBD2 as a possible D gene (6 bases). CDR1 SGHTA and CDR2 FQGNSA come from the germline V gene. V was shortened by 0 bases and J by 6 bases, with 15 bases between the two germline ends. The CDR3 totals 16 residues. The CDR3 reads CASSLAGGAGVNEQFF. DNA of the CDR3: TGTGCCAGCAGCTTAGCCGGCGGGGCTGGGGTCAATGAGCAGTTCTTC. Based on the CDR3 plus reference TRBV7-2 and TRBJ2-1, the full variable domain is GAGVSQSPSNKVTEKGKDVELRCDPISGHTALYWYRQSLGQGLEFLIYFQGNSAPDKSGLPSDRFSAERTGGSVSTLTIQRTQQEDSAVYLCASSLAGGAGVNEQFFGPGTRLTVL.

This clone was picked up a small number of times. The chain couples TRBV7-9 to TRBJ2-7, with TRBD2 matching over 7 bases. Germline assignment: CDR1 SEHNR and CDR2 FQNEAQ (reference sequence). This CDR3 has 14 amino acids. Losses at the gene ends were 1 base for V and 1 base for J; bases not matched to a gene: 1. CDR3 DNA sequence: TGTGCCAGCAGCTTAGTCGGGGGGTCCTACGAGCAGTACTTC. Translation: CASSLVGGSYEQYF. Filled out from reference TRBV7-9 and TRBJ2-7, the complete variable domain reads DTGVSQNPRHKITKRGQNVTFRCDPISEHNRLYWYRQTLGQGPEFLTYFQNEAQLEKSRLLSDRFSAERPKGSFSTLEIQRTEQGDSAMYLCASSLVGGSYEQYFGPGTRLTVT.

The chain combines TRBV18 with TRBJ2-3; 8 nucleotides line up with TRBD1. CDR3 size: 12 residues. Germline V gives CDR1 KGHSH, CDR2 LQKENI. The trim removed 0 bases at V and 12 bases at J, leaving 2 bases unmatched. In DNA form, the CDR3 reads TGTGCCAGCTCACCACCTGGGACAGGACAGTATTTT. Translation: CASSPPGTGQYF.

This clone was found a few times. The rearrangement uses TRBV19 and TRBJ1-2; 7 bases line up with TRBD1. Per the germline V gene, CDR1 is LNHDA and CDR2 is SQIVND (reference sequence). The ends lost 0 bases at V and 8 bases at J; junction bases unmatched: 3. There are 13 residues in the CDR3. DNA of the CDR3: TGTGCCAGTAGTATAGATCGGGACAGCGGCTACACCTTC. It yields the protein CASSIDRDSGYTF. The whole variable domain, remainder taken from reference TRBV19 and TRBJ1-2, is DGGITQSPKYLFRKEGQNVTLSCEQNLNHDAMYWYRQDPGQGLRLIYYSQIVNDFQKGDIAEGYSVSREKKESFPLTVTSAQKNPTAFYLCASSIDRDSGYTFGSGTRLTVV.

The rearrangement uses TRBV15 and TRBJ2-5; no clear D gene. Trimming took off 0 bases at V and 5 bases at J, with 7 bases between the two ends. This CDR3 spans 13 amino acids. Germline V gene data show CDR1 as LNHNV and CDR2 as YYDKDF (reference sequence). The CDR3 sequence is CATSRESEETQYF. CDR3 bases: TGTGCCACCAGCAGAGAAAGCGAGGAGACCCAGTACTTC.

This chain uses TRBV5-1 with TRBJ2-7; TRBD1 aligns across 7 bases. The CDR3 has 15 residues. The trim removed 1 base at V and 0 bases at J, leaving 4 bases unmatched. Germline loops: CDR1 SGHRS, CDR2 YFSETQ. This CDR3 is CASSLSTGNSYEQYF. In nucleotides, the CDR3 is TGCGCCAGCAGCTTGTCGACAGGGAACTCCTACGAGCAGTACTTC.

V is TRBV5-1 and J is TRBJ1-1, with D unclear. The CDR3 spans 14 residues. Germline lookup yields CDR1 SGHRS and CDR2 YFSETQ. The V and J ends lost 3 bases and 0 bases respectively, with 9 bases between them. Here the CDR3 reads CASSWRDLNTEAFF. Here the CDR3 DNA reads TGCGCCAGCAGCTGGAGGGATCTGAACACTGAAGCTTTCTTT.

In its sample, this clone was seen a few times. The sample contains more than one DNA sequence encoding this CDR3. CDR3 residues: CASSYRQRNTEAFF. CDR3 nucleotides: TGTGCCAGCAGTTACCGACAGCGGAACACTGAAGCTTTCTTT. The chain employs TRBV6-5 and TRBJ1-1; D is possibly TRBD1 (5 bases). The CDR3 spans 14 residues. Trimming removed 2 bases from V and 1 base from J, with 8 bases in between. Germline V gene data show CDR1 as MNHEY and CDR2 as SVGAGI.

This chain connects TRBV7-9 to TRBJ2-5; perhaps TRBD1 as D (6 bases). This CDR3 is built from 14 residues. Trimming took off 5 bases at V and 0 bases at J, with 10 bases between the two ends. Germline V lookup: CDR1 SEHNR, CDR2 FQNEAQ (reference sequence). CDR3 in DNA: TGTGCCAGCAGCCTCGGGACACACCAAGAGACCCAGTACTTC. The encoded protein is CASSLGTHQETQYF.

J is TRBJ1-3 and V is TRBV6-5; D is uncertain. The CDR3 loop spans 13 amino acids. Trimming took off 4 bases at V and 7 bases at J, with 11 bases between the two ends. Germline V CDR1 and CDR2: MNHEY, SVGAGI. CDR3 in DNA: TGTGCCAGCAGTTCTAATTTCGGGAACACCATATATTTT. Translating gives CASSSNFGNTIYF.

CDR3 sequence reads: CASSLISGGKDTQYF. CDR3 bases: TGTGCCAGCAGCTTAATTTCAGGGGGCAAAGATACGCAGTATTTT. The chain links TRBV7-2 to TRBJ2-3; 8 bases fit TRBD1. The V gene's germline CDR1 is SGHTA and CDR2 FQGNSA. The V gene end was trimmed by 2 bases and the J gene end by 5 bases; junction bases not matched to a gene: 6. CDR3 length: 15 residues. Looking up the rest from reference TRBV7-2 and TRBJ2-3 gives the full variable domain: GAGVSQSPSNKVTEKGKDVELRCDPISGHTALYWYRQSLGQGLEFLIYFQGNSAPDKSGLPSDRFSAERTGGSVSTLTIQRTQQEDSAVYLCASSLISGGKDTQYFGPGTRLTVL.

This clone was seen only a few times. The chain joins TRBV5-4 to TRBJ1-2; a weak D match, TRBD1 (5 bases). Germline V gene lookup returns CDR1 SGHNT and CDR2 YYREEE (reference sequence). The CDR3 length is 12 residues. V lost 2 bases and J lost 8, with 10 bases in between. Written as DNA, the CDR3 is TGTGCCAGCAGCTTCTCGGGGGAAGGCTACACCTTC. It translates to CASSFSGEGYTF.